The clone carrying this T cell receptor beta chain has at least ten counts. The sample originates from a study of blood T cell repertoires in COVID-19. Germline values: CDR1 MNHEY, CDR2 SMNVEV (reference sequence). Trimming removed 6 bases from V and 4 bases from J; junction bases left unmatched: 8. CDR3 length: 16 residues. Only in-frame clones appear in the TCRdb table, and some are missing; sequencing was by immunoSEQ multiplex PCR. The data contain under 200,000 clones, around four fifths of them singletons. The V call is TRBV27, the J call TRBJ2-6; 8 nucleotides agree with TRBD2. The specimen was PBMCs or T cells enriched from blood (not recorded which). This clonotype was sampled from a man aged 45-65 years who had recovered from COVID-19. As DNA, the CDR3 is TGTGCCAGCAGCTCCGGGGGGGGAGCCGGGGCCAACGTCCTGACTTTC. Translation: CASSSGGGAGANVLTF.